This TCR beta chain was sequenced in a study of shared clonotypes between healthy human individuals. TCRdb keeps only in-frame clones here, not all; method: immunoSEQ multiplex PCR. The sample lists nearly 750,000 clones; roughly 72% were seen once. The germline gives CDR1 SEHNR, CDR2 FQNEAQ (reference sequence). The CDR3 sequence is 14 residues long. Losses at the gene ends were 5 bases for V and 8 bases for J; bases not matched to a gene: 6. Worth noting for this clone: With only one base between it and a far larger clone, this is likely a read error. Other DNA sequences in this sample translate to the same CDR3.

The sequenced sample consisted of memory CD4+ T cells sorted from blood. Stated subset: CD45RA-negative fraction. The clonotype was recovered from a woman aged 25 to 39 in good health. The J gene is TRBJ1-4, the V gene TRBV7-9, with 9 bases aligning to TRBD1. CDR3 sequence reads: CASSPGQGREKLFF. The CDR3 coding sequence is TGTGCCAGCAGCCCGGGACAGGGAAGAGAAAAACTGTTTTTT.